This T cell receptor beta chain was captured by sequencing in a study of blood T cells in healthy people across ages. The authors ran a second PCR of 7 to 11 cycles using a sample-barcoded 5' primer and a J-beta primer mix. MiXCR, run by TCRdb on the 5' RACE reads, gives a single entry per CDR3 protein. The sample has 1.5 million to 2 million distinct CDR3 sequences, about 28% seen once. The amount of total RNA extracted per sample was at least 5.5 micrograms. The clonotype was recovered from a young woman in good health. Input material: blood.

CDR3 in amino acids: CASSGRSDTETQYF. The CDR3 DNA follows: TGTGCCAGCTCCGGACGTAGCGACACGGAGACCCAGTACTTC. V gene TRBV12-3 or TRBV12-4 combines with J gene TRBJ2-7, with a possible D match to TRBD2 (5 bases). The J call may not be correct, given that the DNA end is closer to TRBJ2-5. This CDR3 has 14 residues.